This TCR beta chain was captured by sequencing in a study of OX40 agonist ivuxolimab in advanced cancers. About the research overall: As their treatment, patients were administered ivuxolimab, an agonistic anti-OX40 (CD134) antibody. Study outcomes and limitations: At 0.1 to 3.0 mg/kg and by week 6, CD4+ and CD8+ T cells in the blood had expanded clonally.

Concerning this clone itself: Its specificity is unknown.

Here immunoSEQ multiplex PCR was the method, and the copy in TCRdb shows in-frame clones only, minus some. Here the sample spans around 70,000 clones, 65% to 85% being singletons. There are 13 residues in the CDR3. Germline trimming cut 4 bases from V and 6 bases from J; bases unmatched to any gene: 4. Germline values: CDR1 SGHNT, CDR2 YYREEE (reference sequence). The origin of this receptor is an adult with an advanced solid tumor such as melanoma, head and neck, liver or kidney cancer. Source: CD4+ or CD8+ T cells sorted from blood, taken in a trial of the OX40 agonist ivuxolimab. The chain carries TRBV5-4 and TRBJ2-7; 10 positions agree with TRBD1. The CDR3 protein is CASSHGQGVEQYF. The CDR3 region has the DNA TGTGCCAGCAGCCATGGACAGGGGGTCGAGCAGTACTTC.